Sequencing of this T cell receptor (beta chain) was carried out in a study of regulatory T cells in long-lasting Graves disease. Construction of the TCR beta libraries employed iRepertoire HTBI primers in conjunction with Arm-PCR of CDR3 regions. MiXCR, applied by TCRdb to the multiplex PCR reads, yields one record per CDR3 protein. The profile shows approximately 230,000 distinct CDR3 sequences, approximately 20% of them singletons. The study, taken as a whole, reports: It was in persistent disease that TRBV28, TRBJ1-2 and TRBJ2-5 were favored. TCR diversity was lower in persistent than newly diagnosed Graves' disease.

Indicated time point: newly diagnosed GD, antithyroid drugs for less than 3 months. RNA isolated from PBMCs was used to make the TCR library. CDR1 is DFQATT, CDR2 SNEGSKA, per germline (reference sequence). The length of the CDR3 is 14 residues. The V end lost 0 bases, the J end lost 3 bases, and 12 bases lay between the germline ends. This clonotype was seen at least ten times. Its antigen is not identified. The TCR sequence derives from a female donor with Graves disease. Here the sequenced sample was peripheral blood mononuclear cells (PBMCs), taken at new diagnosis, from a patient treated with antithyroid drugs. The chain joins TRBV20-1 to TRBJ2-7; D gene ambiguous. The CDR3 DNA is TGCAGTGCTAGAGATAGCCCCTCGGACTACGAGCAGTACTTC. It codes for CSARDSPSDYEQYF.